This T cell receptor (beta chain) was profiled in a study of blood T cells in healthy people across ages. Study findings and constraints: Long-lived and aged donors differed, with more naive CD4+ cells and higher diversity in the long-lived.

In its sample, this clonotype was seen a few times. The target antigen is unknown. Each of the donors had 8 to 10 milliliters of peripheral blood drawn into EDTA-treated Vacutainer tubes. Total RNA extraction produced at least 6 micrograms (per sample) for the study. The use of a sample-barcoded 5' primer and a J-beta primer mix characterized a second PCR of roughly 7 to 12 cycles. Using its own MiXCR run on the 5' RACE reads, TCRdb lists one record per CDR3 protein. The top ten clones hold 25% to 30% of a sample with approximately 670,000 distinct CDR3 sequences, roughly two fifths of them seen once. The CDR3 has 19 amino acids. J gave up 0 bases and V 5 bases, and 12 bases lay outside the gene matches. Germline CDR1 is MNHEY and CDR2 is SMNVEV (reference sequence).

The sequencing input was blood. This receptor was identified in an elderly man in good health. The rearrangement links TRBV27 to TRBJ2-5, with 13 bases aligning to TRBD2. The CDR3 region is CASSPRLAGGKLYQETQYF. CDR3 DNA: TGTGCCAGCAGTCCCCGACTAGCGGGGGGCAAGCTGTACCAAGAGACCCAGTACTTC.